Detailed here is one T cell receptor (beta chain). The antigen this receptor binds is unknown. Per-base qualities were not stored, and no clone one base away is much larger. Using the deep immunoSEQ assay, multiplex PCR amplified TCR CDR3 regions from genomic DNA. Genomic DNA extracted from each cell subset was distributed evenly over all wells of several immunoSEQ 96-well plates, and each plate served as one replicate. Each replicate PCR for sorted subsets received around 200 ng genomic DNA, equal to 30,000 or so T cell genomes. Purified libraries were quantified with a Qubit 3.0 fluorometer, sized on a Bioanalyzer 2100, and re-quantified with the KAPA Library Quantification kit. Each immunoSEQ 96-well plate was sequenced on its own single-read 150-cycle Illumina NextSeq 550 flow cell. The authors processed their data as follows. Because the immunoSEQ output held only junctional sequences and lacked quality scores, the filtering could not match the filtering applied to full-length reads. To assign V/J genes and CDR3, sequences were annotated against IMGT germline references using PyIR, a Python wrapper for IgBLAST v1.9. Reads were removed for weak V/J assignments (E-value above 1e-6), missing CDR3, stop codons, out-of-frame junctions, or ambiguous translated residues. A V3J clonotype was defined by an identical inferred V gene, J gene, and CDR3 amino acid sequence. The percentage overlap between two repertoires was calculated by dividing the number of shared unique clonotypes by the size of the smaller repertoire. Richness of each repertoire was evaluated using RTK rarefaction, the Chao1 estimator, and Recon v2.1 estimates of unobserved clonotypes. For all TCRbeta clonotypes obtained by the gDNA method from several donors, generation probabilities were computed with OLGA. Here the immuneACCESS table is served through TCRdb, limited to in-frame sequences with V and J called. Missing clones are a known gap in these copies; in checked studies unresolved V genes cover under half, and the rest lacks a known reason. V, J and clone size derive from that table, while D and trimming were established from the DNA sequence. The sample has roughly 2.1 million clones on record, about 93% of them singletons. Of the sample, about 1.8% falls within the top ten clones.

These data originate in a study of shared clonotypes between healthy human individuals (dated by TCRdb to 2019 to 2021). About the full investigation: Three men and a couple of women, aged 18 to 49 years, made up the cohort. Libraries were prepared and TCR repertoires were sequenced by different laboratories using diverse techniques, in order to increase sequencing depth and limit assay-specific biases. To estimate repertoire size and how much clonotypes are shared between individuals, the study performed deep sequencing of blood TCR repertoires from roughly five healthy adults. Per donor, three plates each were used for CD4 naive and CD4 memory, two for CD8 naive, and one for CD8 memory. Leukapheresis yielded between about 0.9 and 9 billion PBMCs per donor.

Results and caveats for the whole study, not just this receptor: Pairwise subsampling led to the expectation that sequencing depth would affect the degree of clonotype sharing among donors. Because the study included a small number of donors, the genetic and exposure-history diversity represented was limited. Compared with non-shared clonotypes, clonotypes shared by all four sorted-subset donors had higher generation probabilities. Even with the large sequencing depth, rarefaction of the sorted-subset datasets indicated that sequencing was incomplete. Sampling was restricted to blood, and TCR repertoires in tissue are likely to differ from TCR repertoires in blood. Roughly 5% of naive CD4, 3.5% of naive CD8, about 2.5% of memory CD4, and 0.4% of memory CD8 clonotypes were shared across a handful of donors. Estimated clonotype richness was generally larger for naive than for memory subsets.

CDR1 and CDR2 (SGHDT, YYEEEE) derive from the germline V gene. Trimming costs V 0 bases and J 2 bases, and their ends lie 6 bases apart. The CDR3 runs 14 residues from the cysteine to the phenylalanine. Only CDR3 DNA is held: 42 bases, read in frame from base 1. For the CD8 naive samples, CD45RO-negative cells were positively selected for CCR7, yielding a CD45RA+CCR7+ population from which TemRA cells were excluded. The donors were healthy, HIV-negative adults who had no recently reported acute infections or vaccinations. All donors were Caucasian adults living in Nashville, Tennessee, USA. After blood collection by leukapheresis, PBMCs were isolated using Ficoll-Histopaque density gradient centrifugation and then cryopreserved in the vapor phase of liquid nitrogen. Analytical flow cytometry was used to check the purity and quantity of each magnetically sorted T cell population. Each sorted fraction had its genomic DNA isolated and then quantified by UV absorbance on a Nanodrop 2000c.

The receptor was derived from a young man in good health. Some clones in this sample may be carry-over from other donors' samples. The rearranged chain carries TRBV5-6 and TRBJ1-3; no D segment can be confidently identified. The sample was naive CD8+ T cells from PBMCs. Explained via the paper, the cell subset or site label denotes: CD45RA+CCR7+. The base sequence is TGTGCCAGCAGCTTGGGGTGGGCTGGAAACACCATATATTTT. Translated, it gives CASSLGWAGNTIYF.